The 32 T cell receptor beta chains listed next were all sequenced from one sample in a study of control samples from healthy donors and cancer patients. The assay was immunoSEQ multiplex PCR, and TCRdb's table has in-frame clones only and misses some. The profile shows roughly 120,000 clones, around nine tenths of them singletons. The sequencing sample was made of blood. The receptors derive from a man aged 30 to 39 in good health.

V usage is TRBV12-3 or TRBV12-4 and J usage is TRBJ1-3; D gene uncertain. Trimming took 3 bases from V and 4 from J, leaving 1 base between them. The CDR3 loop spans 11 amino acids. CDR3 protein: CASSLGNTIYF. CDR3 DNA sequence: TGTGCCAGCAGTTTGGGAAACACCATATATTTT.

The V gene is TRBV11-2, the J gene TRBJ2-2; D remains ambiguous. V lost 2 bases to trimming and J lost 7 bases, with 5 bases between them. Germline V lookup: CDR1 SGHAT, CDR2 FQNNGV. The CDR3 consists of 12 residues. This CDR3 reads CASSLPGGELFF. DNA of the CDR3: TGTGCCAGCAGCTTACCCGGCGGGGAGCTGTTTTTT.

The table lists this clone with many counts. This chain links TRBV6-5 with TRBJ1-6; possibly TRBD1 for D (6 bases). V lost 4 bases, J lost 12 bases, and 16 bases lay in between. CDR3 length: 14 residues. From germline, CDR1 is MNHEY and CDR2 SVGAGI. CDR3 bases: TGTGCCAGCAGTTTAACAGGGATAACGGAACCCCTCCACTTT. It codes for CASSLTGITEPLHF.

The rearrangement links TRBV5-4 to TRBJ1-1; 7 bases line up with TRBD1. The CDR3 runs to 14 residues. J lost 4 bases, V lost 5 bases, and 8 bases had no gene match. Germline CDR1 SGHNT, CDR2 YYREEE (reference sequence). The CDR3 nucleotides read TGTGCCAGCAGTCCGACAGGGTTGGCCACTGAAGCTTTCTTT. Its protein is CASSPTGLATEAFF.

The rearrangement joins TRBV30 to TRBJ2-3; 10 positions match TRBD2. CDR3 size: 14 residues. Germline V gene data show CDR1 as GTSNPN and CDR2 as SVGIG (reference sequence). V was pared by 7 bases and J by 4 bases, with 8 bases of the junction left unmatched. CDR3 protein: CASSGSGGADTQYF. The CDR3 DNA reads TGTGCCTCCTCCGGGAGCGGGGGGGCAGATACGCAGTATTTT.

The CDR3 here is CASSRIQGAQETQYF. CDR3 DNA: TGCGCCAGCAGCCGAATACAGGGGGCCCAAGAGACCCAGTACTTC. V gene TRBV4-1 combines with J gene TRBJ2-5; 9 bases line up with TRBD1. The V gene end was trimmed by 4 bases and the J gene end by 1 base; junction bases not matched to a gene: 4. The CDR3 length is 15 residues. Germline assignment: CDR1 MGHRA and CDR2 YSYEKL.

This sequence joins TRBV5-1 and TRBJ2-2; 9 nucleotides agree with TRBD2. Germline lookup yields CDR1 SGHRS and CDR2 YFSETQ. After removal of 2 bases from V and 4 bases from J, the junction contained 6 bases not matched to a gene. This CDR3 has 16 amino acids. In nucleotides, the CDR3 is TGCGCCAGCAGCTTTGGCGGGACTAGCTTCACCGGGGAGCTGTTTTTT. Protein: CASSFGGTSFTGELFF.

This clone was seen just once. The chain couples TRBV7-9 to TRBJ2-1; D perhaps matches TRBD1 (6 bases). This CDR3 contains 13 residues. Deletions cut 6 bases from V and 10 bases from J, with 16 bases between. Germline V gene data show CDR1 as SEHNR and CDR2 as FQNEAQ (reference sequence). DNA of the CDR3: TGTGCCAGCAGAAATCCAGGGGTCAACGAGCAGTTCTTC. This gives the protein CASRNPGVNEQFF.

The CDR3 protein is CASTRDRGETQYF. The CDR3 region has the DNA TGTGCCAGCACCCGGGACAGGGGGGAGACCCAGTACTTC. The rearrangement uses TRBV2 and TRBJ2-5; the match to TRBD1 covers 11 bases. Per germline, CDR1 SNHLY and CDR2 FYNNEI. J lost 5 bases, V lost 7 bases, and 3 bases had no gene match. The CDR3 has 13 amino acids.

The rearrangement uses TRBV12-5 and TRBJ2-1; 9 bases line up with TRBD1. Germline loops: CDR1 LGHNT, CDR2 FRNRAP. Trimming at V came to 4 bases and at J to 5 bases, leaving 6 bases not matched to a gene. The CDR3 has 15 residues. CDR3 sequence (DNA): TGTGCTAGTGGTTCCCCCGGGACAGGGAACAATGAGCAGTTCTTC. Residues: CASGSPGTGNNEQFF.

The V call is TRBV10-3, the J call TRBJ1-6; possible D gene TRBD1, 6 bases. This CDR3 has 15 amino acids. CDR1 is ENHRY, CDR2 SYGVKD, per germline. Trimming stripped 2 bases from V and 10 bases from J, with 15 bases between. Here the CDR3 DNA reads TGTGCCATCAGTGAGGGGGGCGGTTCTCGATCACCCCTCCACTTT. It codes for CAISEGGGSRSPLHF.

Concerning this clone: One end of the junction does not line up with germline, which may come from a read error. Other DNA variants within this sample encode the same CDR3. The chain links TRBV18 to TRBJ2-1, with TRBD1 matching 7 bases. Germline-derived CDR1 and CDR2 are KGHSH and LQKENI. This CDR3 is built from 15 residues. As DNA, the CDR3 is TGCGCCAGCTCACCGGGACAGAGCACCTACAATGAGCAGTTCTTC. Encoded protein: CASSPGQSTYNEQFF.

This chain uses TRBV5-1 with TRBJ2-7; 9 positions agree with TRBD2. The junction had 1 base not matched to a gene; V was cut back by 4 bases and J by 2 bases. This CDR3 has 13 amino acids. Germline V gene sequence: CDR1 SGHRS, CDR2 YFSETQ. The CDR3 here is CASSLAGTYEQYF. CDR3 DNA: TGCGCCAGCAGCCTAGCGGGGACCTACGAGCAGTACTTC.

The chain employs TRBV4-1 and TRBJ1-2, with D possibly being TRBD1 (6 bases). The V gene lost 3 bases and the J gene lost 2 bases, with 10 bases spanning the gap. The CDR3 sequence is 14 residues long. Germline V gene lookup returns CDR1 MGHRA and CDR2 YSYEKL. Here the CDR3 DNA reads TGCGCCAGCAGCCATGCAGGGGAGAACTATGGCTACACCTTC. Translating it yields CASSHAGENYGYTF.

The chain couples TRBV5-1 to TRBJ2-2; 9 bases agree with TRBD1. The CDR3 consists of 15 residues. CDR1 and CDR2 (germline): SGHRS, YFSETQ. Trimming took 4 bases from V and 4 from J; bases not matched to a gene: 5. This CDR3 is CASSMGQGGTGELFF. The CDR3 region has the DNA TGCGCCAGCAGCATGGGACAGGGCGGCACCGGGGAGCTGTTTTTT. Full variable domain (remainder filled in from reference TRBV5-1 and TRBJ2-2): KAGVTQTPRYLIKTRGQQVTLSCSPISGHRSVSWYQQTPGQGLQFLFEYFSETQRNKGNFPGRFSGRQFSNSRSEMNVSTLELGDSALYLCASSMGQGGTGELFFGEGSRLTVL.

CDR3 DNA: TGTGCCAGCAGCTTGGACGGGACAGGGGTGGCCGGGGAGCTGTTTTTT. Amino acid sequence: CASSLDGTGVAGELFF. The gene calls are TRBV5-8 and TRBJ2-2, with 10 bases fitting TRBD1. The junction had 5 bases not matched to a gene; V was cut back by 0 bases and J by 6 bases. Germline loops: CDR1 SGHTS, CDR2 YDEGEE. The CDR3 is made up of 16 amino acids.

This clone was detected a few times. The chain recombines TRBV5-1 with TRBJ2-7; 10 nucleotides align to TRBD1. Unmatched junction bases numbered 6, after V lost 5 bases and J lost 7 bases. Germline V CDR1 and CDR2: SGHRS, YFSETQ. The CDR3 totals 13 residues. The CDR3 sequence is CASRVTGGGEQYF. In nucleotides, the CDR3 is TGCGCCAGCAGGGTGACAGGGGGCGGGGAGCAGTACTTC.

The chain couples TRBV3-1 (or the pseudogene TRBV3-2) to TRBJ2-3; a weak D match, TRBD2 (5 bases). This CDR3 has 14 amino acids. Germline CDR1 LGHDT, CDR2 YNNKEL (reference sequence). V gave up 4 bases and J gave up 2 bases, with 10 bases separating them. This CDR3 reads CASSPGSFTDTQYF. CDR3 coding DNA: TGTGCCAGCAGCCCGGGATCGTTCACAGATACGCAGTATTTT.

The chain uses TRBV24-1 and TRBJ2-1; 11 nucleotides match TRBD2. In germline, CDR1 is KGHDR, CDR2 SFDVKD. There are 16 residues in the CDR3. Trimming at V came to 2 bases and at J to 7 bases, leaving 6 bases not matched to a gene. CDR3 residues: CATSDSPGLAVNEQFF. The CDR3 DNA reads TGTGCCACCAGTGATTCCCCGGGACTAGCGGTTAATGAGCAGTTCTTC.

This chain joins TRBV27 and TRBJ2-7; D call uncertain. Germline CDR1 MNHEY, CDR2 SMNVEV (reference sequence). CDR3 length: 13 amino acids. V was cut by 5 bases and J by 2 bases, with 10 bases left in between. The CDR3: CASSPGPAYEQYV. The CDR3 bases are TGTGCCAGCAGTCCAGGTCCAGCCTACGAGCAGTACGTC.

The chain combines TRBV2 with TRBJ2-3; 8 bases agree with TRBD2. The germline CDR1 and CDR2 sequences are SNHLY and FYNNEI. This CDR3 region has 16 residues. The J segment lost 2 bases and the V segment lost 2 bases, leaving 6 bases of the junction unmatched. The CDR3 nucleotides read TGTGCCAGCAGTGAATCGGGGGGGGGAAACACAGATACGCAGTATTTT. Amino acids: CASSESGGGNTDTQYF.

The CDR3 DNA reads as TGTGCCAGCATCTATCAGCCCCAGCATTTT. Amino acids: CASIYQPQHF. The chain uses TRBV5-8 and TRBJ1-5; D not resolved. The CDR3 extends over 10 amino acids. Trimming stripped 6 bases from V and 5 bases from J, with 3 bases between. Per the germline V gene, CDR1 is SGHTS and CDR2 is YDEGEE. The full variable domain, its missing parts supplied by reference TRBV5-8 and TRBJ1-5, is EAGVTQSPTHLIKTRGQQATLRCSPISGHTSVYWYQQALGLGLQFLLWYDEGEERNRGNFPPRFSGRQFPNYSSELNVNALELEDSALYLCASIYQPQHFGDGTRLSIL.

The chain combines TRBV18 with TRBJ1-1; D not certain. Deletions cut 4 bases from V and 3 bases from J, with 9 bases between. Germline CDR1 KGHSH, CDR2 LQKENI. This CDR3 has 13 amino acids. The CDR3 DNA reads TGTGCCAGCTCACTGGGGTTGGACACTGAAGCTTTCTTT. Its protein product is CASSLGLDTEAFF.

This clone was picked up a small number of times. The chain uses TRBV5-1 and TRBJ2-5; perhaps TRBD1 as D (5 bases). Looked up from germline, CDR1 is SGHRS and CDR2 is YFSETQ. Trimming stripped 1 base from V and 0 bases from J, with 10 bases between. The CDR3 is made up of 15 amino acids. This CDR3 reads CASSLQGSYQETQYF. As DNA, the CDR3 is TGCGCCAGCAGCTTGCAGGGCAGCTACCAAGAGACCCAGTACTTC.

In its sample, this clone was seen a few times. This chain uses TRBV3-1 (or the pseudogene TRBV3-2) with TRBJ2-2; D gene unclear. The CDR3 runs to 16 residues. Looked up from germline, CDR1 is LGHDT and CDR2 is YNNKEL (reference sequence). The germline V and J ends were trimmed by 0 bases and 0 bases, with 8 bases remaining between them. The DNA for the CDR3 is TGTGCCAGCAGCCAAGAACAGATCTCGAACACCGGGGAGCTGTTTTTT. Its protein product is CASSQEQISNTGELFF.

The rearrangement joins TRBV11-2 to TRBJ1-1; D is perhaps TRBD1 (6 bases). Trimming left V 5 bases short and J 4 bases short, with 11 bases between. From germline, CDR1 is SGHAT and CDR2 FQNNGV. This CDR3 region has 13 residues. Written as DNA, the CDR3 is TGTGCCAGCAGCCCGGACAGAGGCACTGAAGCTTTCTTT. Protein: CASSPDRGTEAFF.

This clone showed up just a few times. V gene TRBV4-2 combines with J gene TRBJ2-5; TRBD1 agrees at 7 bases. V was clipped by 1 base and J by 7 bases; unmatched bases: 9. CDR1 LGHNA and CDR2 YNFKEQ come from the germline V gene. The CDR3 runs to 15 residues. The DNA of the CDR3 is TGTGCCAGCAGCCAAGGGTCTAACCCAGGGGGGACCCAGTACTTC. Translated: CASSQGSNPGGTQYF.

The chain recombines TRBV6-5 with TRBJ2-7; 9 bases agree with TRBD1. With 6 bases clipped from V and 5 bases from J, the junction kept 5 bases outside the gene matches. Looked up from germline, CDR1 is MNHEY and CDR2 is SVGAGI. CDR3 size: 13 residues. Here the CDR3 DNA reads TGTGCCAGCAGAAGGGACAGGGCCCACGAGCAGTACGTC. Encoded protein: CASRRDRAHEQYV.

V and J are TRBV6-5 and TRBJ1-4, with 9 bases that match TRBD1. Germline CDR1 is MNHEY and CDR2 is SVGAGI. V dropped 6 bases and J dropped 5; count of bases not matched to a gene: 4. This CDR3 contains 14 residues. The chain's CDR3 is CASRTGTGNEKLFF. The CDR3, as DNA: TGTGCCAGCAGGACCGGGACAGGGAATGAAAAACTGTTTTTT.

The CDR3 DNA follows: TGTGCCAGCAGTTTGGACAGAAAGTCCTATAATTCACCCCTCCACTTT. This gives the protein CASSLDRKSYNSPLHF. The V call is TRBV27, the J call TRBJ1-6; tentative D call: TRBD1 (6 bases). The CDR3 length is 16 residues. Trimming removed 3 bases from V and 1 base from J, with 10 bases in between. Germline assignment: CDR1 MNHEY and CDR2 SMNVEV (reference sequence).

This clone was detected a few times. V is TRBV5-6 and J is TRBJ1-6; weak D call: TRBD1 (5 bases). V was cut by 1 base and J by 5 bases, with 10 bases left in between. This CDR3 has 15 amino acids. Per germline, CDR1 SGHDT and CDR2 YYEEEE. CDR3 nucleotides: TGTGCCAGCAGCTTGCCCCAGGGTCATAATTCACCCCTCCACTTT. This encodes CASSLPQGHNSPLHF.

Here the CDR3 reads CASAGQGQETQYF. The CDR3 nucleotides are TGCGCCAGCGCCGGACAGGGCCAAGAGACCCAGTACTTC. The chain joins TRBV5-1 to TRBJ2-5; 8 bases match TRBD1. Germline V gene lookup returns CDR1 SGHRS and CDR2 YFSETQ. This CDR3 spans 13 amino acids. With 7 bases clipped from V and 1 base from J, the junction kept 3 bases outside the gene matches.